This entry lists 15 T cell receptor beta chains sequenced from one sample in a study of T cell responses to AZD1222 COVID-19 vaccine (dated by TCRdb to 2020 to 2023). The time point label corresponds to: baseline before first vaccination. Libraries were constructed by the immunoSEQ multiplex PCR assay. The table comes from immuneACCESS by way of TCRdb, which keeps in-frame sequences with V and J called. Part of the clones is missing from these tables; in studies checked, under half for an unresolved V gene and the rest for unknown reasons. Recorded for this sample are around 250,000 clones; approximately 95% of them occurred a single time. The top ten constitute roughly 0.6% of the sample. Specimen: peripheral blood, collected on day 0 of AZD1222 vaccination. The receptor set was obtained from an adult in good health.

This sequence joins TRBV5-4 and TRBJ2-2, with 8 positions matching TRBD2. The CDR3 runs 16 residues. V lost 2 bases and J lost 5; bases outside the gene matches: 8. CDR1 SGHNT and CDR2 YYREEE come from the germline V gene (reference sequence). The CDR3 reads CASSFLAGRRTGELFF. As DNA, the CDR3 is TGTGCCAGCAGCTTCCTAGCGGGCCGACGGACCGGGGAGCTGTTTTTT.

This clone was detected only once. The V gene is TRBV10-1, the J gene TRBJ2-2, with D unresolved. Germline V gives CDR1 WNHNN, CDR2 SYGVQD (reference sequence). The length of the CDR3 is 15 residues. V lost 3 bases and J 1 base, leaving 9 bases between the germline ends. The CDR3 here is CASSDYVVNTGELFF. CDR3 sequence (DNA): TGCGCCAGCAGTGACTACGTAGTGAACACCGGGGAGCTGTTTTTT.

This chain connects TRBV2 to TRBJ2-7; 8 bases fit TRBD2. J lost 4 bases, V lost 6 bases, and 8 bases had no gene match. This CDR3 has 14 residues. Germline V gene lookup returns CDR1 SNHLY and CDR2 FYNNEI. As DNA, the CDR3 is TGTGCCAGCAGACCCGGGGGGGCGGTATACGAGCAGTACTTC. Translation gives CASRPGGAVYEQYF.

This sequence joins TRBV27 and TRBJ2-3, with unresolved D. The CDR3 is 14 amino acids. Deletions cut 0 bases from V and 3 bases from J, with 7 bases between. CDR1 and CDR2 from the germline V gene are MNHEY and SMNVEV (reference sequence). The CDR3 loop is CASSLSIGTDTQYF. The CDR3 DNA follows: TGTGCCAGCAGTTTATCAATTGGTACAGATACGCAGTATTTT.

This rearrangement joins TRBV4-1 to TRBJ1-5; D gene ambiguous. Germline CDR1 and CDR2: MGHRA and YSYEKL. The CDR3 covers 15 residues. Trimming stripped 0 bases from V and 1 base from J, with 7 bases between. CDR3 in DNA: TGCGCCAGCAGCCAAGAAGGATGGAGCAATCAGCCCCAGCATTTT. Protein sequence: CASSQEGWSNQPQHF.

Concerning this clone: This sample also contains other DNA sequences that code for the same CDR3. The rearrangement joins TRBV28 to TRBJ2-3, with D tentatively TRBD2 (6 bases). The CDR3 loop spans 13 amino acids. V lost 6 bases to trimming and J lost 2 bases, with 9 bases between them. The germline gives CDR1 MDHEN, CDR2 SYDVKM. The CDR3 spells CASRRGPTDTQYF. Here the CDR3 DNA reads TGTGCCAGCAGGCGGGGCCCCACAGATACGCAGTATTTT.

The gene calls are TRBV3-1 (or the pseudogene TRBV3-2) and TRBJ2-1; 14 nucleotides align to TRBD2. Trimming cost V 0 bases and J 12 bases; bases outside gene matches: 10. The CDR3 is 17 residues long. The germline V gene has CDR1 LGHDT and CDR2 YNNKEL (reference sequence). This CDR3 is CASSQEGTSGRAFGQFF. The CDR3 nucleotides are TGTGCCAGCAGCCAAGAAGGGACTAGCGGGAGAGCATTTGGGCAGTTCTTC.

This rearrangement joins TRBV10-2 to TRBJ1-5, with 10 bases lining up with TRBD1. Trimming removed 6 bases from V and 6 bases from J; junction bases left unmatched: 2. The CDR3 contains 13 residues. CDR1 is WSHSY and CDR2 is SAAADI in the germline V gene. The CDR3 DNA follows: TGCGCCAGCAGGGACAGGGGGGTTCAGCCCCAGCATTTT. As protein: CASRDRGVQPQHF.

The rearrangement links TRBV10-3 to TRBJ2-1; D might be TRBD2 (5 bases). CDR1 and CDR2 (germline): ENHRY, SYGVKD. Trimming cost V 0 bases and J 7 bases, with 16 bases left between them. The CDR3 spans 16 residues. The CDR3 DNA is TGTGCCATCAGTGAGTCGGCTGGGGAGACAAGGAATGAGCAGTTCTTC. This encodes CAISESAGETRNEQFF.

The chain uses TRBV6-5 and TRBJ2-7; tentatively, D is TRBD1 (5 bases). The germline V gene has CDR1 MNHEY and CDR2 SVGAGI. The length of the CDR3 is 15 residues. With 4 bases removed from V and 6 bases from J, the gap between germline ends came to 19 bases. As DNA, the CDR3 is TGTGCCAGCAGTTTCCAGGGCGCCCCCAGCCTCGAGCAGTACTTC. This codes for CASSFQGAPSLEQYF.

This sequence joins TRBV5-1 and TRBJ2-3, with unresolved D. The CDR3 length is 15 residues. The V end lost 3 bases, the J end lost 0 bases, and 11 bases lay between the germline ends. Germline V lookup: CDR1 SGHRS, CDR2 YFSETQ. In DNA form, the CDR3 reads TGCGCCAGCAGCTCGGTCCCGTCTAGCACAGATACGCAGTATTTT. It translates to CASSSVPSSTDTQYF.

This CDR3 reads CASSQQGARTEAFF. In DNA, the CDR3 is TGTGCCAGCAGCCAACAGGGGGCGCGGACTGAAGCTTTCTTT. The gene calls are TRBV3-1 (or the pseudogene TRBV3-2) and TRBJ1-1; 8 bases match TRBD1. The CDR3 consists of 14 residues. Germline V gives CDR1 LGHDT, CDR2 YNNKEL (reference sequence). V trimming: 2 bases; J trimming: 5 bases; junction bases outside the gene matches: 4.

In this sample, this clone turned up once. The rearrangement uses TRBV12-3 or TRBV12-4 and TRBJ1-2, with 9 bases lining up with TRBD1. CDR3 length equals 13 residues. Unmatched junction bases numbered 7, after V lost 6 bases and J lost 8 bases. The DNA for the CDR3 is TGTGCCAGCAGGGTACAGGGGGCCAGCGGCTACACCTTC. This translates into CASRVQGASGYTF.

The chain carries TRBV9 and TRBJ2-5; D may be TRBD1 (6 bases). CDR3 length: 13 residues. The germline V and J ends were trimmed by 3 bases and 3 bases, with 9 bases remaining between them. CDR1 and CDR2 (germline): SGDLS, YYNGEE. The CDR3 DNA reads TGTGCCAGCAGCGCGGGACAAGAAGAGACCCAGTACTTC. The encoded protein is CASSAGQEETQYF.

The V and J genes are TRBV2 and TRBJ1-2; no clear D. This CDR3 contains 10 residues. Trimming removed 4 bases from V and 4 bases from J, with 1 base in between. The germline V gene has CDR1 SNHLY and CDR2 FYNNEI. In nucleotides, the CDR3 is TGTGCCAGCAGTGGCTATGGCTACACCTTC. Translated, it gives CASSGYGYTF.